Shown below are 7 T cell receptor beta chains from a single sample sequenced in a study of cytomegalovirus exposure and HLA in healthy donors. 60 Vbeta and 13 Jbeta primers were used in PCR. Using immunoSEQ multiplex PCR, the repertoire was profiled, and TCRdb retains in-frame clones only, with some absent. The sample lists roughly 97,000 clones, 10% occurring once. Sequencing used PBMCs. Source of these receptors: a man between 40 and 49 years old in good health and CMV-seropositive.

This clone was recorded a few times. The V gene is TRBV4-2, the J gene TRBJ2-1; 8 bases match TRBD1. The J segment lost 3 bases and the V segment lost 2 bases, leaving 6 bases of the junction unmatched. The germline V gene encodes CDR1 LGHNA and CDR2 YNFKEQ. The CDR3 length is 16 residues. CDR3 nucleotides: TGTGCCAGCAGCCAACATAGGACAGGGCGCTACAATGAGCAGTTCTTC. Translated, it gives CASSQHRTGRYNEQFF.

The chain has TRBV5-1 and TRBJ2-5; 15 nucleotides line up with TRBD2. V lost 4 bases and J lost 5; bases outside the gene matches: 9. Germline V gives CDR1 SGHRS, CDR2 YFSETQ. This CDR3 has 17 residues. This chain's CDR3 is CASSPGLAGGLGETQYF. DNA for the CDR3: TGCGCCAGCAGCCCGGGACTAGCGGGAGGACTAGGGGAGACCCAGTACTTC.

Concerning this clone itself: The junction departs from germline at one end; a sequencing error may be responsible. The rearrangement uses TRBV7-3 and TRBJ2-1; D unclear. The CDR3 totals 15 residues. Germline CDR1 reads SGHTA; CDR2 reads FQGTGA. The chain's CDR3 is CASSTSGGSYNGQFF. The CDR3 region has the DNA TGTGCCAGCAGCACCTCTGGCGGCTCCTACAATGGGCAGTTCTTC.

This clone was seen a few times. As DNA, the CDR3 is TGTGCCAGCTCTATAGCGGGAGGGGCCTACGAGCAGTACTTC. Amino acids: CASSIAGGAYEQYF. The V call is TRBV11-2, the J call TRBJ2-7; 11 bases line up with TRBD2. V trimming: 8 bases; J trimming: 2 bases; junction bases outside the gene matches: 5. Germline assignment: CDR1 SGHAT and CDR2 FQNNGV. This CDR3 has 14 amino acids.

V is TRBV10-1 and J is TRBJ2-5, with D possibly being TRBD2 (6 bases). The germline V gene encodes CDR1 WNHNN and CDR2 SYGVQD (reference sequence). Trimming removed 9 bases from V and 5 bases from J, with 16 bases in between. The CDR3 is 13 amino acids. In DNA, the CDR3 is TGCGCCAGGAAACCGGGGGTAAGGGAGACCCAGTACTTC. Translating it yields CARKPGVRETQYF.

Only a few counts were recorded for this clone. This chain joins TRBV7-9 and TRBJ2-3, with TRBD2 matching 9 bases. The germline V gene encodes CDR1 SEHNR and CDR2 FQNEAQ (reference sequence). The V segment lost 8 bases and the J segment 3 bases; nucleotides outside the gene matches: 12. CDR3 length equals 16 residues. CDR3 DNA sequence: TGTGCCAGCCCTCCTGGGGCTAGCGGGGCGACAGATACGCAGTATTTT. This gives the protein CASPPGASGATDTQYF.

J is TRBJ2-1 and V is TRBV19, with 11 bases that match TRBD2. In germline, CDR1 is LNHDA, CDR2 SQIVND (reference sequence). The CDR3 spans 15 residues. Unmatched junction bases numbered 8, after V lost 5 bases and J lost 8 bases. The CDR3 coding sequence is TGTGCCAGTAGTCAACTAGCGGGAGTGGTCCATGAGCAGTTCTTC. Translating gives CASSQLAGVVHEQFF.